This T cell receptor (beta chain) was captured by sequencing in a study of blood T cell repertoires in COVID-19. Original data processing: Reference gene primer amplification yielded estimated nucleated cell counts. Profiled with immunoSEQ multiplex PCR; TCRdb holds only in-frame clones, not every one. The DNA gave D and trimming, while V, J and clone size come from that table. The repertoire has 200,000 to 300,000 clones, about 91% of them found once; the top ten carry roughly 2.6%. In germline, CDR1 is SNHLY, CDR2 FYNNEI. The CDR3 spans 15 residues. V was shortened by 7 bases and J by 0 bases, with 15 bases between the two germline ends. Individuals drawn from approximately 26 US areas were roughly 18 to 100 years old. Participants had their cohort set by participant-reported clinical history.

Sequenced: PBMCs or T cells enriched from blood (not recorded which). This chain connects TRBV2 to TRBJ1-1, with D perhaps TRBD1 (6 bases). This TCR was recovered from a woman aged 25-40 years with acute COVID-19. In DNA, the CDR3 is TGTGCCAGCACCTTCGGACAGTCCATGAACACTGAAGCTTTCTTT. This translates into CASTFGQSMNTEAFF.